These 31 T cell receptor beta chains share one sample of origin, sequenced in a study of beta chain features in type 1 diabetes (dated by TCRdb to the late 2010s). The protocol used for the library was the immunoSEQ multiplex PCR assay. The entire amount of isolated RNA was reverse transcribed using the High Capacity cDNA Reverse Transcription Kit, so the sequenced TCRB transcripts were expressed ones. TCRdb retrieved this table from immuneACCESS and kept in-frame rearrangements only. Not all clones are present; in checked studies, unresolved V genes account for under half, and no reason is known for the remainder. For this sample there are hundreds of thousands of clones; 9.5% to 11% appear just once. In total, the top ten clones hold roughly 0.016% of the sample. Sample: naive CD4+ T cells from blood. What this sample's cell subset or site label stands for: true naive CD4+ T cells. The receptors derive from a woman in her 30s in good health.

The chain couples TRBV19 to TRBJ2-3, with D possibly TRBD2 on 6 matching bases. Germline CDR1 is LNHDA and CDR2 is SQIVND (reference sequence). CDR3 length: 14 residues. The V end was cut by 6 bases, the J end by 1 base, with 11 bases between. CDR3 DNA sequence: TGTGCCAGTAGCGGGAGCGGTGGCACAGATACGCAGTATTTT. Protein: CASSGSGGTDTQYF.

This clone has just a few counts. The DNA of the CDR3 is TGTGCCAGCAGCCGAACGACTAGCGGGAGATACGAGCAGTACTTC. It codes for CASSRTTSGRYEQYF. V gene TRBV27 combines with J gene TRBJ2-7; 12 bases are a match to TRBD2. V lost 6 bases and J lost 4; bases outside the gene matches: 7. The CDR3 runs 15 residues. In germline, CDR1 is MNHEY, CDR2 SMNVEV (reference sequence).

A few counts support this clone. The genes are TRBV29-1 and TRBJ2-5; D gene unclear. The V gene lost 4 bases and the J gene lost 2 bases, with 11 bases spanning the gap. Germline CDR1 is SQVTM and CDR2 is ANQGSEA. The length of the CDR3 is 13 residues. The CDR3 here is CSVAPTNQETQYF. The CDR3 DNA reads as TGCAGCGTTGCGCCCACAAATCAAGAGACCCAGTACTTC. The full variable domain, in which reference TRBV29-1 and TRBJ2-5 provide the parts outside the CDR3, is SAVISQKPSRDICQRGTSLTIQCQVDSQVTMMFWYRQQPGQSLTLIATANQGSEATYESGFVIDKFPISRPNLTFSTLTVSNMSPEDSSIYLCSVAPTNQETQYFGPGTRLLVL.

This clone has a handful of counts. This chain links TRBV9 with TRBJ2-2; tentative D call: TRBD2 (6 bases). CDR3 length equals 15 residues. V was clipped by 4 bases and J by 7 bases, with 17 bases between them. Germline V lookup: CDR1 SGDLS, CDR2 YYNGEE. CDR3: CASSTSAGWDGELFF. The CDR3, as DNA: TGTGCCAGCAGCACCAGTGCGGGGTGGGACGGGGAGCTGTTTTTT.

The chain employs TRBV7-2 and TRBJ2-2, with 11 bases that match TRBD2. The CDR3 spans 16 residues. Germline CDR1 and CDR2: SGHTA and FQGNSA. The J segment lost 6 bases and the V segment lost 5 bases, leaving 8 bases of the junction unmatched. Here the CDR3 DNA reads TGTGCCAGCAGCCTAAGACTAGCGGGATCCCCCGGGGAGCTGTTTTTT. This gives the protein CASSLRLAGSPGELFF.

This clone showed up just a few times. This rearrangement joins TRBV27 to TRBJ2-1; 11 bases align to TRBD1. V dropped 6 bases and J dropped 6; count of bases not matched to a gene: 7. This CDR3 contains 15 residues. Germline V gives CDR1 MNHEY, CDR2 SMNVEV (reference sequence). This CDR3 reads CASRVRDRGFNEQFF. As DNA, the CDR3 is TGTGCCAGCAGGGTCCGGGACAGGGGGTTCAATGAGCAGTTCTTC.

The gene calls are TRBV27 and TRBJ2-5, with 8 bases matching TRBD2. The length of the CDR3 is 15 residues. The junction had 8 bases not matched to a gene; V was cut back by 7 bases and J by 1 base. CDR1 is MNHEY and CDR2 is SMNVEV in the germline V gene (reference sequence). The CDR3 protein is CASKKVAGTQETQYF. The CDR3 DNA is TGTGCCAGCAAGAAGGTAGCGGGAACCCAAGAGACCCAGTACTTC.

The chain recombines TRBV6-1 with TRBJ2-4; TRBD1 might be the D (6 bases). V was trimmed by 4 bases and J by 0 bases, leaving 13 bases between them. The V gene's germline CDR1 is MNHNS and CDR2 SASEGT. The CDR3 is 16 amino acids. The CDR3 region is CASSVNRALAKNIQYF. DNA for the CDR3: TGTGCCAGCAGTGTTAACAGGGCCCTAGCCAAAAACATTCAGTACTTC.

This sequence joins TRBV20-1 and TRBJ2-7; D is unresolved. The CDR3 is made up of 10 amino acids. Looked up from germline, CDR1 is DFQATT and CDR2 is SNEGSKA (reference sequence). Trimming took 5 bases from V and 3 from J, leaving 5 bases between them. CDR3 amino acids: CSAGHYEQYF. Written as DNA, the CDR3 is TGCAGTGCTGGCCACTACGAGCAGTACTTC.

This clone showed up just a few times. The chain's CDR3 is CATSKTGKGETQYF. DNA for the CDR3: TGTGCCACCAGCAAAACAGGGAAGGGGGAGACCCAGTACTTC. V gene TRBV15 combines with J gene TRBJ2-5, with TRBD1 as a possible D gene (6 bases). The V end was cut by 4 bases, the J end by 5 bases, with 14 bases between. Germline V lookup: CDR1 LNHNV, CDR2 YYDKDF (reference sequence). The CDR3 length is 14 residues.

V usage is TRBV11-2 and J usage is TRBJ2-3; 14 nucleotides line up with TRBD2. CDR3 length: 18 amino acids. Germline CDR1 reads SGHAT; CDR2 reads FQNNGV. V dropped 5 bases and J dropped 0; count of bases not matched to a gene: 7. CDR3 DNA sequence: TGTGCCAGCAGCGTAGGGACTAGCGGGAGTCTGAGCACAGATACGCAGTATTTT. Its protein product is CASSVGTSGSLSTDTQYF.

This clone appeared a few times. The CDR3 nucleotides read TGTGCCAGCAGTTCCACTAGCGGGACGTTCTTC. Amino acids: CASSSTSGTFF. This chain links TRBV28 with TRBJ2-1; 10 bases map to TRBD2. Germline CDR1 MDHEN, CDR2 SYDVKM. J lost 15 bases, V lost 4 bases, and 3 bases had no gene match. This CDR3 spans 11 amino acids.

The chain uses TRBV7-2 and TRBJ1-1, with D possibly being TRBD1 (6 bases). CDR3 length: 15 amino acids. V was shortened by 7 bases and J by 0 bases, with 15 bases between the two germline ends. In germline, CDR1 is SGHTA, CDR2 FQGNSA. CDR3 DNA sequence: TGTGCCAGCACCTCGGGGGGGCCGTTGAACACTGAAGCTTTCTTT. Protein product: CASTSGGPLNTEAFF.

The chain combines TRBV6-5 with TRBJ2-1; D is possibly TRBD1 (5 bases). In germline, CDR1 is MNHEY, CDR2 SVGAGI. The ends were cut back, 0 bases at V and 5 bases at J, with 14 bases in the middle. The CDR3 has 16 residues. CDR3 bases: TGTGCCAGCAGTTACTCGTTCGCAGGGATCGACAATGAGCAGTTCTTC. As protein: CASSYSFAGIDNEQFF.

A few counts support this clone. The genes are TRBV5-4 and TRBJ2-7, with 9 bases that match TRBD1. Germline trimming cut 0 bases from V and 3 bases from J; bases unmatched to any gene: 7. Germline V gene data show CDR1 as SGHNT and CDR2 as YYREEE (reference sequence). The CDR3 has 16 residues. CDR3 region: CASSLASRTGDYEQYF. The CDR3 coding sequence is TGTGCCAGCAGCTTGGCCTCGCGGACAGGGGACTACGAGCAGTACTTC.

The chain carries TRBV5-1 and TRBJ2-1; a possible D gene is TRBD1 (8 bases). Trimming took off 7 bases at V and 8 bases at J, with 19 bases between the two ends. CDR3 size: 14 residues. CDR1 and CDR2 from the germline V gene are SGHRS and YFSETQ. The CDR3 DNA follows: TGCGCCAGCGGCCGAGACAGGGGAGGGGATGAGCAGTTCTTC. Protein sequence: CASGRDRGGDEQFF.

This clone was found a few times. The V gene is TRBV7-2, the J gene TRBJ2-3, with 10 bases lining up with TRBD2. The CDR3 has 16 amino acids. Germline V lookup: CDR1 SGHTA, CDR2 FQGNSA. V trimming: 1 base; J trimming: 5 bases; junction bases outside the gene matches: 6. The CDR3 protein is CASSLGGLAAKDTQYF. The CDR3 DNA reads TGTGCCAGCAGCTTAGGCGGACTAGCGGCCAAAGATACGCAGTATTTT.

This clone was seen more than once but under ten times. The junction differs from germline at one of its ends, possibly a read error. In DNA, the CDR3 is TGTGCCAGCAGTCCCCGTCCGGGACTAGCTTTGCACTTC. It specifies CASSPRPGLALHF. V gene TRBV2 combines with J gene TRBJ2-4; 9 bases line up with TRBD2. Looked up from germline, CDR1 is SNHLY and CDR2 is FYNNEI. This CDR3 is built from 13 residues.

The chain joins TRBV7-3 to TRBJ2-2; 7 nucleotides match TRBD2. J gave up 5 bases and V 3 bases, and 6 bases lay outside the gene matches. Looked up from germline, CDR1 is SGHTA and CDR2 is FQGTGA. This CDR3 comprises 15 residues. The CDR3 reads CASSLSGIPTGELFF. CDR3 nucleotide sequence: TGTGCCAGCAGCTTGAGCGGGATCCCAACCGGGGAGCTGTTTTTT.

This clone has only a few counts. The genes are TRBV27 and TRBJ2-7; 10 positions match TRBD1. Germline-derived CDR1 and CDR2 are MNHEY and SMNVEV (reference sequence). V lost 7 bases and J lost 3; bases outside the gene matches: 12. The CDR3 sequence is 16 residues long. CDR3 sequence: CASKSRQGQGNYEQYF. CDR3 DNA sequence: TGTGCCAGCAAGTCTCGTCAGGGACAGGGGAACTACGAGCAGTACTTC.

The V and J genes are TRBV18 and TRBJ1-2, with D hard to call. CDR1 is KGHSH and CDR2 is LQKENI in the germline V gene. The V end was cut by 3 bases, the J end by 5 bases, with 10 bases between. This CDR3 contains 13 residues. The DNA of the CDR3 is TGTGCCAGCTCACCTGACGGGATTTATGGCTACACCTTC. As protein: CASSPDGIYGYTF. The full variable domain, its missing parts supplied by reference TRBV18 and TRBJ1-2, is NAGVMQNPRHLVRRRGQEARLRCSPMKGHSHVYWYRQLPEEGLKFMVYLQKENIIDESGMPKERFSAEFPKEGPSILRIQQVVRGDSAAYFCASSPDGIYGYTFGSGTRLTVV.

This clone was counted a few times. This chain links TRBV28 with TRBJ2-3; 10 bases are shared with TRBD2. CDR3 size: 15 residues. Germline CDR1 reads MDHEN; CDR2 reads SYDVKM. Trimming removed 7 bases from V and 4 bases from J; junction bases left unmatched: 8. This CDR3 reads CASTEAGGTPDTQYF. The CDR3 bases are TGTGCCAGCACCGAAGCGGGAGGGACCCCAGATACGCAGTATTTT.

This clone was counted only a few times. J is TRBJ2-3 and V is TRBV5-4; tentative D call: TRBD2 (6 bases). Germline lookup yields CDR1 SGHNT and CDR2 YYREEE (reference sequence). The CDR3 runs 13 residues. Trimming took off 6 bases at V and 5 bases at J, with 13 bases between the two ends. The CDR3 protein is CASNPPGRDTQYF. CDR3 coding DNA: TGTGCCAGCAACCCACCCGGGAGAGATACGCAGTATTTT.

This chain uses TRBV7-6 with TRBJ2-5; D is uncertain. CDR3 length: 15 residues. Per the germline V gene, CDR1 is SGHVS and CDR2 is FNYEAQ. The V gene lost 2 bases and the J gene lost 2 bases, with 12 bases spanning the gap. CDR3 amino acids: CASSLNVIQQETQYF. DNA of the CDR3: TGTGCCAGCAGCTTAAATGTTATACAGCAAGAGACCCAGTACTTC.

This clone showed up just a few times. V and J are TRBV28 and TRBJ2-7; 10 nucleotides line up with TRBD2. CDR1 is MDHEN and CDR2 is SYDVKM in the germline V gene. Unmatched junction bases numbered 12, after V lost 6 bases and J lost 7 bases. This CDR3 contains 15 residues. In DNA form, the CDR3 reads TGTGCCAGCAGCGCCCCGCTAGCGGGGGCCGGGGAGCAGTACTTC. Translating it yields CASSAPLAGAGEQYF.

This clone has just a few counts. This chain uses TRBV25-1 with TRBJ2-2; 8 bases agree with TRBD1. V was clipped by 5 bases and J by 1 base; unmatched bases: 6. The germline V gene has CDR1 MGHDK and CDR2 SYGVNS. This CDR3 spans 16 amino acids. For the CDR3, the DNA is TGTGCCAGCAGTCCCCCTGGACAGGGGAACACCGGGGAGCTGTTTTTT. Translation: CASSPPGQGNTGELFF. Looking up the rest from reference TRBV25-1 and TRBJ2-2 gives the full variable domain: EADIYQTPRYLVIGTGKKITLECSQTMGHDKMYWYQQDPGMELHLIHYSYGVNSTEKGDLSSESTVSRIRTEHFPLTLESARPSHTSQYLCASSPPGQGNTGELFFGEGSRLTVL.

This clone was counted at least ten times. V and J are TRBV4-3 and TRBJ2-1; maybe TRBD2 (6 bases). Looked up from germline, CDR1 is LGHNA and CDR2 is YSLEER. This CDR3 spans 12 amino acids. V lost 5 bases to trimming and J lost 9 bases, with 11 bases between them. Written as DNA, the CDR3 is TGCGCCAGCAGCGCCAAGGAGGGTGAGCAGTTCTTC. Its protein product is CASSAKEGEQFF.

The V gene is TRBV2, the J gene TRBJ2-7; maybe TRBD1 (5 bases). CDR3 size: 12 residues. Germline V gives CDR1 SNHLY, CDR2 FYNNEI. V was pared by 10 bases and J by 5 bases, with 15 bases between. In DNA form, the CDR3 reads TGTGCCACCGTCAGGGATGAGGACGAGCAGTACTTC. Translating gives CATVRDEDEQYF. The whole variable domain, filled in from reference TRBV2 and TRBJ2-7, reads EPEVTQTPSHQVTQMGQEVILRCVPISNHLYFYWYRQILGQKVEFLVSFYNNEISEKSEIFDDQFSVERPDGSNFTLKIRSTKLEDSAMYFCATVRDEDEQYFGPGTRLTVT.

The V and J genes are TRBV30 and TRBJ2-5; a weak D match, TRBD1 (6 bases). V lost 4 bases and J 5 bases, leaving 17 bases between the germline ends. The CDR3 is 14 residues long. The germline gives CDR1 GTSNPN, CDR2 SVGIG (reference sequence). The CDR3, as DNA: TGTGCCTGGAATACACAGGGTGGATTGGAGACCCAGTACTTC. The encoded protein is CAWNTQGGLETQYF.

This rearrangement joins TRBV5-1 to TRBJ2-1; 11 bases align to TRBD2. Looked up from germline, CDR1 is SGHRS and CDR2 is YFSETQ. There are 15 residues in the CDR3. J gave up 9 bases and V 4 bases, and 9 bases lay outside the gene matches. The CDR3, as DNA: TGCGCCAGCAGCCTGACTAGCGGGATATTGGGTGAGCAGTTCTTC. This gives the protein CASSLTSGILGEQFF.

The sample holds a few counts of this clone. This chain joins TRBV28 and TRBJ2-5; D ambiguous. CDR1 MDHEN and CDR2 SYDVKM come from the germline V gene. The CDR3 is 15 residues long. Trimming removed 2 bases at V and 1 base at J, with 11 bases between. The CDR3 reads CASSLRQSGQETQYF. The CDR3 DNA reads TGTGCCAGCAGTTTACGGCAGTCGGGCCAAGAGACCCAGTACTTC.